This T cell receptor (beta chain) was retrieved from a study of T cell responses to AZD1222 COVID-19 vaccine. Study overall: Analysis merged second doses at about 4 or about 12 weeks. Study outcomes and limitations: At 160-218 and 743-854, vaccine-associated CD4 TCRs were dominant, and they spanned spike. Reports say nearly half of spike-specific TCRs go after unmutated variant regions. The donor group comprised mostly white British people and more females; the analysis possibly underestimated clonal diversity.

Deletions cut 0 bases from V and 7 bases from J, with 6 bases between. This CDR3 contains 12 residues. Germline CDR1 and CDR2: WNHNN and SYGVQD (reference sequence). Data came from immunoSEQ multiplex PCR; TCRdb stores just in-frame clones and leaves some out. The sample holds some 170,000 clones, around nine tenths seen once. This clone was counted once. The antigen is unknown. This chain connects TRBV10-1 to TRBJ1-1; D is unresolved. The sequence was obtained from an adult in good health. The specimen comprised peripheral blood, sampled on day 0 of AZD1222 vaccination. DNA for the CDR3: TGCGCCAGCAGTGAGTCGCGGGTTGAAGCTTTCTTT. Translation gives CASSESRVEAFF.